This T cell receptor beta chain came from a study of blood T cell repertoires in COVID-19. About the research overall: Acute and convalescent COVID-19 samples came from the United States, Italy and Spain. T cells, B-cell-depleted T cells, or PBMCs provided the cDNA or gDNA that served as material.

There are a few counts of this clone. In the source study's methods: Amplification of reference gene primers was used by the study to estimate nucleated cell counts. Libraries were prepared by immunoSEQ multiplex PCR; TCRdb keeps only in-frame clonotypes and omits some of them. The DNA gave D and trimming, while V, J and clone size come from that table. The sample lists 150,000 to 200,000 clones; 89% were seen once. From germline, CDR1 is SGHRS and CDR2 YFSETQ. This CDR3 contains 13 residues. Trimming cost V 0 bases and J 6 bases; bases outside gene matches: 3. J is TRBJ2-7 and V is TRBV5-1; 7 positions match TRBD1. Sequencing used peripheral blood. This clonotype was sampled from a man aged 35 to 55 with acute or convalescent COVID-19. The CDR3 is CASSLGTGAEQYF. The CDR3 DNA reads TGCGCCAGCAGCTTGGGGACAGGAGCCGAGCAGTACTTC.